The 32 T cell receptor beta chains below were found in one sample sequenced in a study of Tregs in tolerant kidney transplant recipients. Assay used: immunoSEQ multiplex PCR; TCRdb lists only in-frame clones, some missing. The sample totals 50,000 to 65,000 clones. The sequencing used CD4+ T cells from blood, collected before the transplant. These receptors all come from a human donor who received a combined kidney and bone marrow transplant.

The sequenced CDR3 bases are TGCGCCAGCAGCTTGGGCTCTAGCGGAACAAATGAG. Its translation is CASSLGSSGTNE. From start to end, the CDR3 is CASSLGSSGTNEQFF. This chain uses TRBV5-1 with TRBJ2-1; 7 nucleotides align to TRBD2. The DNA ends 3 residues before the CDR3 does, and the rest of the CDR3 is filled in from the germline J gene. The CDR3 runs 15 residues. CDR1 and CDR2 (germline): SGHRS, YFSETQ. The trim removed 0 bases at V and 7 bases at J, leaving 7 bases unmatched.

A note on this clone: The sequenced fragment ends 3 residues before the CDR3 boundary, so the rest is inferred from the germline J gene. The V gene is TRBV19, the J gene TRBJ2-3, with 8 bases that match TRBD1. There are 15 residues in the CDR3. Per the germline V gene, CDR1 is LNHDA and CDR2 is SQIVND (reference sequence). Trimming at V came to 3 bases and at J to 8 bases, leaving 10 bases not matched to a gene. CDR3 bases read: TGTGCCAGTAGTATTCAGGGGGCTGGCAGGGGTACG. Translated, it gives CASSIQGAGRGT. The full CDR3 reads CASSIQGAGRGTQYF.

Note on this clone: The CDR3 is cut off 3 residues early in the read; its end comes from the germline J gene. The V call is TRBV7-6, the J call TRBJ1-4, with D perhaps matching TRBD1 (6 bases). The CDR3 loop spans 14 amino acids. V gave up 5 bases and J gave up 6 bases, with 13 bases separating them. Germline V lookup: CDR1 SGHVS, CDR2 FNYEAQ. The part of the CDR3 DNA that was read is TGTGCCAGCAGCCCGAAACAGGGCCATGAAAAA. Protein product: CASSPKQGHEK. The full CDR3 sequence reads CASSPKQGHEKLFF.

Comments on this clone: From the germline J gene comes the end of the CDR3, since the read stops 3 residues before it. V and J are TRBV5-1 and TRBJ2-1; 8 bases agree with TRBD1. The germline V gene has CDR1 SGHRS and CDR2 YFSETQ. V lost 2 bases and J lost 6; bases outside the gene matches: 4. This CDR3 spans 14 amino acids. CDR3 bases read: TGCGCCAGCAGCTTCCAGGGGGCCGGCAATGAG. Its protein is CASSFQGAGNE. The full CDR3 protein reads CASSFQGAGNEQFF.

Worth noting for this clone: The read gets to within 3 residues of the CDR3 end, and the germline J gene fills in the rest. This chain links TRBV7-9 with TRBJ2-7, with D uncertain. There are 15 residues in the CDR3. Germline CDR1 SEHNR, CDR2 FQNEAQ (reference sequence). With 1 base removed from V and 6 bases from J, the gap between germline ends came to 16 bases. The covered CDR3 bases are TGTGCCAGCAGCTTAGGCAACTCCGGGTCCGGCGAG. Translation gives CASSLGNSGSGE. The entire CDR3 sequence reads CASSLGNSGSGEQYF.

As regards this clone: Read sequence stops 3 residues before the CDR3 end, and the germline J gene provides the missing end. This chain links TRBV2 with TRBJ1-6; D may be TRBD1 (5 bases). The germline V and J ends were trimmed by 8 bases and 6 bases, with 11 bases remaining between them. The germline V gene has CDR1 SNHLY and CDR2 FYNNEI. This CDR3 contains 13 residues. The chain's CDR3 is CASQGLSNSPLHF. The part of the CDR3 DNA that was read is TGTGCCAGCCAGGGACTCAGTAATTCACCC.

Comments on this clone: Sequencing ends 3 residues short of the CDR3 end; the germline J gene provides the rest. The chain is built from TRBV7-9 and TRBJ1-3; perhaps TRBD1 as D (6 bases). Germline CDR1 and CDR2: SEHNR and FQNEAQ (reference sequence). The V end was cut by 2 bases, the J end by 2 bases, with 7 bases between. This CDR3 spans 14 amino acids. CDR3 DNA (partial): TGTGCCAGCAGCTTAAAGGGGGCTGGAAACACC. Residues: CASSLKGAGNT. The whole CDR3 sequence is CASSLKGAGNTIYF.

In regard to this clone: Read data end 3 residues before the CDR3 end; the end is taken from the germline J gene. J is TRBJ1-6 and V is TRBV5-1; D is possibly TRBD1 (5 bases). The CDR3 is 12 amino acids. Per germline, CDR1 SGHRS and CDR2 YFSETQ. The DNA read from the CDR3 is TGCGCCAGCAGCTTGGAAGGGGTAGCC. This sequence encodes CASSLEGVA. The complete CDR3 reads CASSLEGVALHF. The full variable domain, completed using reference TRBV5-1 and TRBJ1-6, is KAGVTQTPRYLIKTRGQQVTLSCSPISGHRSVSWYQQTPGQGLQFLFEYFSETQRNKGNFPGRFSGRQFSNSRSEMNVSTLELGDSALYLCASSLEGVALHFGNGTRLTVT.

Notes on this clone: The CDR3 extends 3 residues past the end of the read, so its final part is completed from the germline J gene. J is TRBJ2-7 and V is TRBV7-8; unclear D gene. This CDR3 region has 14 residues. Germline V CDR1 and CDR2: SGHVS, FQNEAQ. V lost 1 base and J 1 base, leaving 8 bases between the germline ends. The sequenced CDR3 bases are TGTGCCAGCAGCTTAGAGCCAGCGTCCTACGAG. Translated, it gives CASSLEPASYE. The complete CDR3 sequence is CASSLEPASYEQYF.

As to this clone: Coverage ceases 3 residues before the CDR3 finishes, and the germline J gene fills in the end. The rearrangement uses TRBV10-3 and TRBJ2-2; weak D call: TRBD2 (5 bases). CDR3 length equals 14 residues. V dropped 3 bases and J dropped 7 bases, with 12 bases sitting between them. Germline V gene lookup returns CDR1 ENHRY and CDR2 SYGVKD. This CDR3 reads CAISDPNRGGELFF. CDR3 bases read: TGTGCCATCAGTGATCCGAACCGGGGCGGGGAG.

In the case of this clone: The read ends 3 residues before the CDR3 terminus; that terminus is restored from the germline J gene. V and J are TRBV23-1 and TRBJ2-1; 10 bases map to TRBD2. TRBV23-1 is an open reading frame, and its role is uncertain. This CDR3 comprises 16 residues. Trimming at V came to 0 bases and at J to 4 bases, leaving 3 bases not matched to a gene. CDR3 DNA (partial): TGCGCCAGCAGTCAATCTGGACTAGCGGATTACAATGAG. Amino acids: CASSQSGLADYNE. The whole CDR3 sequence reads CASSQSGLADYNEQFF.

For this clone: The read comes to an end 3 residues before the CDR3 does, leaving the germline J gene to fill in the end. The chain links TRBV2 to TRBJ2-7, with TRBD1 identical over 7 bases. Trimming cost V 5 bases and J 2 bases; bases outside gene matches: 6. This CDR3 is 14 amino acids long. Germline CDR1 reads SNHLY; CDR2 reads FYNNEI. This chain's CDR3 is CASSLQGSAYEQYF. The sequenced part of the CDR3 DNA is TGTGCCAGCAGTTTACAGGGGAGCGCCTACGAG.

CDR3 DNA (partial): TGTGCCAGCAGTTACCCGCGACTTAGCTATGAG. Protein sequence: CASSYPRLSYE. The CDR3, in full, reads CASSYPRLSYEQFF. The gene calls are TRBV6-2 or TRBV6-3 and TRBJ2-1; no clear D gene. With the read ending 3 residues before the CDR3 end, the germline J gene is used to fill in that end. The V gene's germline CDR1 is MNHEY and CDR2 SVGEGT. V dropped 2 bases and J dropped 8 bases, with 13 bases sitting between them. The CDR3 covers 14 residues.

In regard to this clone: The DNA ends 3 residues before the CDR3 does, and the rest of the CDR3 is filled in from the germline J gene. The rearrangement links TRBV2 to TRBJ1-2; D might be TRBD1 (5 bases). Germline V gene sequence: CDR1 SNHLY, CDR2 FYNNEI. There are 14 residues in the CDR3. The V and J ends lost 6 bases and 6 bases respectively, with 17 bases between them. CDR3: CASRALMAGHGYTF. Incomplete CDR3 DNA: TGTGCCAGCAGGGCGTTGATGGCAGGGCATGGC.

Concerning this clone: Read sequence stops 3 residues before the CDR3 end, and the germline J gene provides the missing end. The V gene is TRBV5-5, the J gene TRBJ1-2, with D perhaps TRBD1 (5 bases). Deletions cut 3 bases from V and 2 bases from J, with 11 bases between. CDR3 size: 14 residues. Germline V gives CDR1 SGHKS, CDR2 YYEKEE (reference sequence). The CDR3 sequence is CASSSRGKNYGYTF. CDR3 bases read: TGTGCCAGCAGCTCCCGGGGGAAAAACTATGGC. The whole variable domain, remainder taken from reference TRBV5-5 and TRBJ1-2, is DAGVTQSPTHLIKTRGQQVTLRCSPISGHKSVSWYQQVLGQGPQFIFQYYEKEERGRGNFPDRFSARQFPNYSSELNVNALLLGDSALYLCASSSRGKNYGYTFGSGTRLTVV.

CDR3: CSASLSGAPYEQYF. The CDR3 DNA, read in part, is TGCAGTGCTAGTCTTAGCGGGGCCCCCTACGAG. J is TRBJ2-7 and V is TRBV20-1, with 8 bases fitting TRBD2. Sequencing ends 3 residues short of the CDR3 end; the germline J gene provides the rest. The CDR3 spans 14 residues. The trim removed 3 bases at V and 2 bases at J, leaving 6 bases unmatched. Per the germline V gene, CDR1 is DFQATT and CDR2 is SNEGSKA (reference sequence).

Turning to this clone: The read terminates 3 residues before the CDR3 end, so the remaining end is supplied by the germline J gene. The V call is TRBV5-1, the J call TRBJ2-7; D not resolved. This CDR3 comprises 12 residues. Germline V CDR1 and CDR2: SGHRS, YFSETQ. Trimming removed 4 bases at V and 2 bases at J, with 7 bases between. This CDR3 is CASSTDTYEQYF. CDR3 DNA, as far as it was read: TGCGCCAGCAGCACCGACACCTACGAG.

With respect to this clone: The read ends 3 residues before the CDR3 terminus; that terminus is restored from the germline J gene. This chain links TRBV19 with TRBJ1-5; the D gene is possibly TRBD1 (6 bases). Trimming removed 3 bases from V and 0 bases from J, with 15 bases in between. This CDR3 spans 17 amino acids. Germline loops: CDR1 LNHDA, CDR2 SQIVND (reference sequence). The sequenced part of the CDR3 DNA is TGTGCCAGTAGTATTAGGGGGACCGACTATAGCAATCAGCCC. It yields the protein CASSIRGTDYSNQP. The CDR3 in its entirety is CASSIRGTDYSNQPQHF.

Note on this clone: The read comes to an end 3 residues before the CDR3 does, leaving the germline J gene to fill in the end. The chain has TRBV19 and TRBJ2-3, with a weak D call TRBD1 (6 bases). Germline-derived CDR1 and CDR2 are LNHDA and SQIVND (reference sequence). Trimming stripped 4 bases from V and 2 bases from J, with 10 bases between. The CDR3 is 14 amino acids. The CDR3 spells CASSTTGLTDTQYF. CDR3 DNA, as far as it was read: TGTGCCAGTAGTACTACAGGGCTCACAGATACG.

To note about this clone: The read gets to within 3 residues of the CDR3 end, and the germline J gene fills in the rest. The chain joins TRBV19 to TRBJ1-6, with D possibly being TRBD1 (5 bases). This CDR3 comprises 14 residues. Germline V lookup: CDR1 LNHDA, CDR2 SQIVND (reference sequence). V was clipped by 5 bases and J by 6 bases, with 11 bases between them. The sequenced part of the CDR3 DNA is TGTGCCAGTAGTTCGTCCCAGGGTAATTCACCC. Its translation: CASSSSQGNSP. The whole CDR3 protein reads CASSSSQGNSPLHF.

With regard to this clone: The CDR3 goes on 3 residues after the read ends, and that part is filled in from the germline J gene. The chain links TRBV5-6 to TRBJ1-2, with 9 bases that match TRBD1. The CDR3 length is 13 residues. V lost 6 bases, J lost 6 bases, and 6 bases stayed unmatched. Germline CDR1 reads SGHDT; CDR2 reads YYEEEE. The CDR3 DNA, read in part, is TGTGCCAGCATCTTTCGACAGGGGGATGGC. The encoded protein is CASIFRQGDG. The complete CDR3 reads CASIFRQGDGYTF.

Worth noting for this clone: Sequencing ends 3 residues short of the CDR3 end; the germline J gene provides the rest. The chain employs TRBV29-1 and TRBJ2-5, with TRBD1 matching 8 bases. V dropped 6 bases and J dropped 2; count of bases not matched to a gene: 2. The CDR3 length is 12 residues. Germline values: CDR1 SQVTM, CDR2 ANQGSEA. CDR3 sequence: CSVHRGQETQYF. CDR3 DNA (partial): TGCAGCGTACACAGGGGGCAAGAGACC.

Note on this clone: Read coverage stops 3 residues before the CDR3 terminus; the germline J gene supplies the remainder. This chain joins TRBV30 and TRBJ2-6, with D unresolved. CDR1 and CDR2 from the germline V gene are GTSNPN and SVGIG (reference sequence). The length of the CDR3 is 15 residues. V was shortened by 8 bases and J by 2 bases, with 16 bases between the two germline ends. CDR3 DNA (partial): TGTGCCCTGTCCCGCGCAGGAGCTGGGGCCAACGTC. Its translation is CALSRAGAGANV. The whole CDR3 protein is CALSRAGAGANVLTF.

A remark on this clone: From the germline J gene comes the end of the CDR3, since the read stops 3 residues before it. This chain connects TRBV7-7 to TRBJ2-1; TRBD1 is a possible D gene (7 bases). In germline, CDR1 is SSHAT, CDR2 FNYEAQ (reference sequence). The CDR3 covers 16 residues. The V end lost 5 bases, the J end lost 2 bases, and 16 bases lay between the germline ends. The covered CDR3 bases are TGTGCCAGCAGCCCAGTGGGCAGGGGGGCCTACAATGAG. Translated, it gives CASSPVGRGAYNE. The CDR3 in full is CASSPVGRGAYNEQFF.

With respect to this clone: The read terminates 3 residues before the CDR3 end, so the remaining end is supplied by the germline J gene. The J gene is TRBJ2-7, the V gene TRBV7-9; unclear D gene. Trimming took 1 base from V and 2 from J, leaving 9 bases between them. Per germline, CDR1 SEHNR and CDR2 FQNEAQ (reference sequence). The CDR3 sequence is 14 residues long. The sequenced CDR3 bases are TGTGCCAGCAGCTTAGGGGCCATAGCCTACGAG. Amino acids: CASSLGAIAYE. The whole CDR3 sequence reads CASSLGAIAYEQYF.

For this clone: The CDR3 end falls 3 residues outside the read, so it is completed with the germline J gene. The chain combines TRBV29-1 with TRBJ2-5, with TRBD2 as a possible D gene (7 bases). The germline V gene encodes CDR1 SQVTM and CDR2 ANQGSEA. V was trimmed by 6 bases and J by 4 bases, leaving 12 bases between them. CDR3 size: 12 residues. Here the CDR3 reads CSVGGGAETQYF. CDR3 DNA, as far as it was read: TGCAGCGTAGGGGGGGGAGCAGAGACC.

A remark on this clone: Read sequence stops 3 residues before the CDR3 end, and the germline J gene provides the missing end. The chain employs TRBV14 and TRBJ2-1; 8 bases match TRBD2. V was clipped by 3 bases and J by 1 base; unmatched bases: 11. The CDR3 runs 18 residues. Germline V gene sequence: CDR1 SGHDN, CDR2 FVKESK. The sequenced part of the CDR3 DNA is TGTGCCAGCAGCCATCAAATTAGCGGGAAGGGGTCCTACAATGAG. It specifies CASSHQISGKGSYNE. The full-length CDR3 reads as CASSHQISGKGSYNEQFF.

About this clone itself: The read stops 3 residues short of the end of the CDR3; the missing end is completed from the germline J gene. V and J are TRBV6-1 and TRBJ1-2; D uncertain. The CDR3 length is 13 residues. Germline loops: CDR1 MNHNS, CDR2 SASEGT. The DNA read from the CDR3 is TGTGCCAGCAGTCAAGTGTCCTACGGGGGC. Encoded protein: CASSQVSYGG. The full CDR3 protein reads CASSQVSYGGYTF.

In the case of this clone: Sequencing ends 3 residues short of the CDR3 end; the germline J gene provides the rest. J is TRBJ1-1 and V is TRBV2; 7 bases map to TRBD1. Per germline, CDR1 SNHLY and CDR2 FYNNEI. V was pared by 5 bases and J by 4 bases, with 4 bases of the junction left unmatched. The CDR3 totals 13 residues. CDR3 region: CASSYRGSTEAFF. The CDR3 DNA, read in part, is TGTGCCAGCAGTTACAGGGGAAGCACTGAA.

This CDR3 is CASSIEGRRGGEAFF. The sequenced part of the CDR3 DNA is TGTGCCAGTAGTATAGAAGGCAGGAGGGGAGGTGAA. The chain links TRBV19 to TRBJ1-1; TRBD1 might be the D (5 bases). The CDR3 extends 3 residues past the end of the read, so its final part is completed from the germline J gene. Trimming stripped 0 bases from V and 7 bases from J, with 15 bases between. Per germline, CDR1 LNHDA and CDR2 SQIVND (reference sequence). The CDR3 runs to 15 residues.

The DNA read from the CDR3 is TGCGCCAGCAGCCAAACCGGGACTGGCAAAAACATT. Amino acid sequence: CASSQTGTGKNI. The entire CDR3 is CASSQTGTGKNIQYF. This rearrangement joins TRBV4-1 to TRBJ2-4; weak D call: TRBD2 (6 bases). Read coverage stops 3 residues before the CDR3 terminus; the germline J gene supplies the remainder. The CDR3 runs to 15 residues. Germline V CDR1 and CDR2: MGHRA, YSYEKL. V lost 2 bases and J lost 3, with 11 bases in between.

A remark on this clone: The read ends 3 residues before the CDR3 terminus; that terminus is restored from the germline J gene. The chain uses TRBV29-1 and TRBJ2-3; 7 bases map to TRBD1. This CDR3 contains 13 residues. Germline CDR1 is SQVTM and CDR2 is ANQGSEA. Trimming cost V 4 bases and J 4 bases; bases outside gene matches: 5. The CDR3 here is CSVVDRAPDTQYF. Partial CDR3 DNA: TGCAGCGTTGTCGACAGGGCCCCAGATACG.